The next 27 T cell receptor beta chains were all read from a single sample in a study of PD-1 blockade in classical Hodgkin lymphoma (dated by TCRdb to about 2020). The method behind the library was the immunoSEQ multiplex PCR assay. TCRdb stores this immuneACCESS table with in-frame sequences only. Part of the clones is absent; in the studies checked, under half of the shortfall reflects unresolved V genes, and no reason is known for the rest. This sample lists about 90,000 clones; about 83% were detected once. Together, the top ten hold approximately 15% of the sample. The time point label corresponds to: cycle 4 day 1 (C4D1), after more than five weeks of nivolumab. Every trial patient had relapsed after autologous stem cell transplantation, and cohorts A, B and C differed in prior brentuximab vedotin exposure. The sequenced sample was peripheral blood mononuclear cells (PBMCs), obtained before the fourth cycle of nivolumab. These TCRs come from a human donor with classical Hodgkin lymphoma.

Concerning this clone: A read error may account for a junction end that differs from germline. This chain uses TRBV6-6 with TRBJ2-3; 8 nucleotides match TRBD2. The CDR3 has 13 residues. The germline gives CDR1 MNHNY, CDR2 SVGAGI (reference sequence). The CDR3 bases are TGTGCCAGCGGTTACCCGACTAGCGCAACGCAGTATTTT. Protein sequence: CASGYPTSATQYF.

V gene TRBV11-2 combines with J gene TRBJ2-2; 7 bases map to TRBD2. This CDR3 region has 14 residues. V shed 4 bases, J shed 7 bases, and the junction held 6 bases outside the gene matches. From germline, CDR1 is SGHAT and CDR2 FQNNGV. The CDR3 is CASSSPASGGELFF. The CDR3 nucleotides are TGTGCCAGCAGCTCACCGGCTAGCGGCGGGGAGCTGTTTTTT. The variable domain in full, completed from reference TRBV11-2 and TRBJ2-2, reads EAGVAQSPRYKIIEKRQSVAFWCNPISGHATLYWYQQILGQGPKLLIQFQNNGVVDDSQLPKDRFSAERLKGVDSTLKIQPAKLEDSAVYLCASSSPASGGELFFGEGSRLTVL.

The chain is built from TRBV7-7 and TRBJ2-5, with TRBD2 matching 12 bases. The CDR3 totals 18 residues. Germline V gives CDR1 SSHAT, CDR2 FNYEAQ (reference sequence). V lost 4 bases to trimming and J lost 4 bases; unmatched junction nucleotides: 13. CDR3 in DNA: TGTGCCAGCAGCTCCCCTCGGACTAGCGGGAAGGTGGTAGAGACCCAGTACTTC. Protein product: CASSSPRTSGKVVETQYF.

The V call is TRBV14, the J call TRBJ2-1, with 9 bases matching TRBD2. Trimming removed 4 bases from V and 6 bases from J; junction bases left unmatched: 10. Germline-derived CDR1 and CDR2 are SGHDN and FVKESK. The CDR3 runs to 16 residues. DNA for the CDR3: TGTGCCAGCAGCCGCCGGGGAACTAGCGGGTTCAATGAGCAGTTCTTC. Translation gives CASSRRGTSGFNEQFF.

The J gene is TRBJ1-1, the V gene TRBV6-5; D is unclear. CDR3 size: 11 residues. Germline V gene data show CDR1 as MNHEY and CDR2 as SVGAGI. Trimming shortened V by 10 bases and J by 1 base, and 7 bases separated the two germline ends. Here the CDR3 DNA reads TGTGCCACCATCGAGAACACTGAAGCTTTCTTT. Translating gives CATIENTEAFF.

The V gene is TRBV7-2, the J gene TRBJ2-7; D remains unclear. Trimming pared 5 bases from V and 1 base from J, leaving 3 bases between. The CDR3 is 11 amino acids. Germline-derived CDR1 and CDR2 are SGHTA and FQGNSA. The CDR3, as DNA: TGTGCCAGCAGCCCGTCCTACGAGCAGTACTTC. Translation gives CASSPSYEQYF.

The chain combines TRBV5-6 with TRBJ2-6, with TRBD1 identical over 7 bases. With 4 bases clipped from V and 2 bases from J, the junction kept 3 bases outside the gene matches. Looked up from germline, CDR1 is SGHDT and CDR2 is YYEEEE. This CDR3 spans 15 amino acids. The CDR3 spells CASSAQGAGANVLTF. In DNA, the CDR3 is TGTGCCAGCAGCGCCCAGGGGGCTGGGGCCAACGTCCTGACTTTC.

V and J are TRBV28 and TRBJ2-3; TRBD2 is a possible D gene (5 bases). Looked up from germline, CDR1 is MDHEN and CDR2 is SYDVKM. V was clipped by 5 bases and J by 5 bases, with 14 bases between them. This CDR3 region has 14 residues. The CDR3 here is CASSPTPGLDTQYF. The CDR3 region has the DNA TGTGCCAGCAGTCCTACCCCGGGGTTAGATACGCAGTATTTT.

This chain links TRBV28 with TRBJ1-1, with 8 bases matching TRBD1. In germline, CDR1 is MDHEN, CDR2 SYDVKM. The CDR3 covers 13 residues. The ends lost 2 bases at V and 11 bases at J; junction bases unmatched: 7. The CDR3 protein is CASSLPGRGLAFF. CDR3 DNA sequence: TGTGCCAGCAGTTTACCGGGCAGGGGGCTGGCTTTCTTT.

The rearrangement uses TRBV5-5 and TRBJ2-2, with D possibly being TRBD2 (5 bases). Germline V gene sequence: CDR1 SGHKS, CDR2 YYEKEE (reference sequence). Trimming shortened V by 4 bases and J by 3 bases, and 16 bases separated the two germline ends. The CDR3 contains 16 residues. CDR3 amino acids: CASSPTSPSYTGELFF. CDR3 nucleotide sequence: TGTGCCAGCAGCCCTACCTCGCCTAGCTACACCGGGGAGCTGTTTTTT. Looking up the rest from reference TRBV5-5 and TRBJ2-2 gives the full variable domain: DAGVTQSPTHLIKTRGQQVTLRCSPISGHKSVSWYQQVLGQGPQFIFQYYEKEERGRGNFPDRFSARQFPNYSSELNVNALLLGDSALYLCASSPTSPSYTGELFFGEGSRLTVL.

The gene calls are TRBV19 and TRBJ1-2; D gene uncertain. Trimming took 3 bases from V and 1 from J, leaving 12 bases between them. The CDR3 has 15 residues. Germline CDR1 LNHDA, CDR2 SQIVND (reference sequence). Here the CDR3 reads CASSISPRGNYGYTF. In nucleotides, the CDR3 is TGTGCCAGTAGTATCTCTCCCCGGGGTAACTATGGCTACACCTTC.

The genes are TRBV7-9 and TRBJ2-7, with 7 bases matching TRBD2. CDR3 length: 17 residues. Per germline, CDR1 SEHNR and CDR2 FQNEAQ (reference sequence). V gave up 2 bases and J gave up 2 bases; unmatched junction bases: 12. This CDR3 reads CASSLTVSSGRAYEQYF. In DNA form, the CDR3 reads TGTGCCAGCAGCTTAACCGTGTCTAGCGGACGGGCCTACGAGCAGTACTTC.

The CDR3 region is CASGVMTSGNEQFF. The CDR3, as DNA: TGTGCCAGCGGAGTCATGACAAGCGGCAATGAGCAGTTCTTC. The chain recombines TRBV9 with TRBJ2-1, with a possible D match to TRBD2 (5 bases). Trimming cost V 7 bases and J 6 bases, with 17 bases left between them. In germline, CDR1 is SGDLS, CDR2 YYNGEE. This CDR3 is built from 14 residues.

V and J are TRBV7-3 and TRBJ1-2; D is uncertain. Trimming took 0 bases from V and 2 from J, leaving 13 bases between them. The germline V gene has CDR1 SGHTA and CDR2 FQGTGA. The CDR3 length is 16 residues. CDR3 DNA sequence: TGTGCCAGCAGCTTAACGGCAGCGAGAGTAAACTATGGCTACACCTTC. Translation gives CASSLTAARVNYGYTF.

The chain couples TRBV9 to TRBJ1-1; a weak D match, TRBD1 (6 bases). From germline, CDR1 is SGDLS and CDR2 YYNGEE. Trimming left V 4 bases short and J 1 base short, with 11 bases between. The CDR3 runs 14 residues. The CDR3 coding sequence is TGTGCCAGCAGCTTGACAGGACAGAACACTGAAGCTTTCTTT. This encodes CASSLTGQNTEAFF.

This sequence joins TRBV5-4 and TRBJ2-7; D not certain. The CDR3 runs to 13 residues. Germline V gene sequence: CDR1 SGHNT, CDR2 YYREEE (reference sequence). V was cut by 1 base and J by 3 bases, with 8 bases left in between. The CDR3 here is CASSLTTDYEQYF. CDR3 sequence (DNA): TGTGCCAGCAGCTTGACGACTGACTACGAGCAGTACTTC.

The DNA for the CDR3 is TGTGCCACAAGTAGCGGGAGCCCCTACGAGCAGTACTTC. Its translation is CATSSGSPYEQYF. The chain uses TRBV15 and TRBJ2-7; 9 bases fit TRBD2. CDR3 length: 13 residues. Germline values: CDR1 LNHNV, CDR2 YYDKDF (reference sequence). Trimming at V came to 9 bases and at J to 2 bases, leaving 5 bases not matched to a gene.

The CDR3 spells CASSFRDRTFF. Here the CDR3 DNA reads TGTGCCAGCAGTTTCCGGGACCGGACGTTTTTT. The gene calls are TRBV28 and TRBJ1-4; D possibly corresponds to TRBD1 (5 bases). Germline-derived CDR1 and CDR2 are MDHEN and SYDVKM. The V and J ends lost 3 bases and 16 bases respectively, with 12 bases between them. CDR3 length: 11 amino acids.

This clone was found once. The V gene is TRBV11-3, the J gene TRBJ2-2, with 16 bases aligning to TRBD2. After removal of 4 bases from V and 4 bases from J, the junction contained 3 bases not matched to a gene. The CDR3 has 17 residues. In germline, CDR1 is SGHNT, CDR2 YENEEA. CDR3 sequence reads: CASSSGLAGGGTGELFF. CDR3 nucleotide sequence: TGTGCCAGCAGCTCGGGACTAGCGGGAGGGGGCACCGGGGAGCTGTTTTTT.

The CDR3 DNA follows: TGTGCCAGCAGCTTAGGGAGCGGGAGCACTGAAGCTTTCTTT. This gives the protein CASSLGSGSTEAFF. This chain joins TRBV7-2 and TRBJ1-1; D gene ambiguous. V was cut by 1 base and J by 4 bases, with 10 bases left in between. There are 14 residues in the CDR3. The germline gives CDR1 SGHTA, CDR2 FQGNSA.

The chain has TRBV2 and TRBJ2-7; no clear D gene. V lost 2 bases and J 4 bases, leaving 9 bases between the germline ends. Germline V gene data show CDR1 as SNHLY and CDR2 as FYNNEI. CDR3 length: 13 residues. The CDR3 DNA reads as TGTGCCAGCAGTGAACGAGTACGGTACGAGCAGTACTTC. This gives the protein CASSERVRYEQYF.

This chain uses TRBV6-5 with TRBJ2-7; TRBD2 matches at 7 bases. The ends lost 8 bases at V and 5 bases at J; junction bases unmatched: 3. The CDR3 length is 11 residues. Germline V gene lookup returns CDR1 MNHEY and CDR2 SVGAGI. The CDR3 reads CASGGGNEQYF. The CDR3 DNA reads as TGTGCCAGCGGGGGGGGAAACGAGCAGTACTTC.

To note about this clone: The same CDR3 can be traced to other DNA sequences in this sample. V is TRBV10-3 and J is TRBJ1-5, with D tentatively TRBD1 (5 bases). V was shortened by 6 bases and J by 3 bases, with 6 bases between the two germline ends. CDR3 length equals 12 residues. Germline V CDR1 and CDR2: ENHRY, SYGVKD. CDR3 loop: CAIRGDNQPQHF. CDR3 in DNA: TGTGCCATCAGGGGGGACAATCAGCCCCAGCATTTT.

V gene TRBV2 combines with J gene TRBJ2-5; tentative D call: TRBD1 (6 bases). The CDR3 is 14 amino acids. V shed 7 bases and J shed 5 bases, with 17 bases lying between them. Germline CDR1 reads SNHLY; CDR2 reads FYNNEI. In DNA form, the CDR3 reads TGTGCCAGCAACCTACAGGGATCATCGGAGACCCAGTACTTC. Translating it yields CASNLQGSSETQYF.

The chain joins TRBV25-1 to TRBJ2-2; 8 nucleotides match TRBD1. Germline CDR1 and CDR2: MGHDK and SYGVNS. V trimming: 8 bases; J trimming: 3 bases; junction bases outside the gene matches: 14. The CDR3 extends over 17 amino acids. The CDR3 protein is CASRGPRTGLHTGELFF. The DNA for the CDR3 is TGTGCCAGCCGCGGCCCCAGGACAGGGTTGCACACCGGGGAGCTGTTTTTT. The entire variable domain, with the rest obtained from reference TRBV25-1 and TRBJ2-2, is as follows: EADIYQTPRYLVIGTGKKITLECSQTMGHDKMYWYQQDPGMELHLIHYSYGVNSTEKGDLSSESTVSRIRTEHFPLTLESARPSHTSQYLCASRGPRTGLHTGELFFGEGSRLTVL.

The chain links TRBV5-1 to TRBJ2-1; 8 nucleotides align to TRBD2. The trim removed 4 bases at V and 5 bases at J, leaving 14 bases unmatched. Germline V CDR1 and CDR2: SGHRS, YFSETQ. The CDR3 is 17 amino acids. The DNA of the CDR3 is TGCGCCAGCAGCCCGGTAGGTAGCGGGATGAAAGACAATGAGCAGTTCTTC. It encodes CASSPVGSGMKDNEQFF.

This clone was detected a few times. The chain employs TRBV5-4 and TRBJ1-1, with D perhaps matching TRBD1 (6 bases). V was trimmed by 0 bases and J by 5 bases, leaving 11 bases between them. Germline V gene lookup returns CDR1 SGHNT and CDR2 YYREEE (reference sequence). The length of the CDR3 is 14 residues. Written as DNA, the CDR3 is TGTGCCAGCAGCTTGGCATTGAGGGGGACTGAAGCTTTCTTT. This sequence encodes CASSLALRGTEAFF.